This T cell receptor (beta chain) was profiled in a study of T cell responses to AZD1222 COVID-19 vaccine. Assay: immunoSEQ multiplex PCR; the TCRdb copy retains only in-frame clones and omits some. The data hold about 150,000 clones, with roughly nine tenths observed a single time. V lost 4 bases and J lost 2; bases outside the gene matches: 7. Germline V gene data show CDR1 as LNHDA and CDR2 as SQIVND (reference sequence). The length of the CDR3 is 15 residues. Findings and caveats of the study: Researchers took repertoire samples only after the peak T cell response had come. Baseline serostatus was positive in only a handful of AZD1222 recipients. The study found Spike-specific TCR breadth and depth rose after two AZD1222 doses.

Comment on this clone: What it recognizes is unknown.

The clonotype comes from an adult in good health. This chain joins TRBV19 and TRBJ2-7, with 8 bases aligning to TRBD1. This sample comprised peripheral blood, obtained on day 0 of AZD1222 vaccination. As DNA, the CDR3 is TGTGCCAGTAGTACAGATCGACAGGGGCCCTACGAGCAGTACTTC. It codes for CASSTDRQGPYEQYF.